Listed here are 10 T cell receptor beta chains from one sample, sequenced in a study of T cell clonotyping in hematopoietic cell transplantation. Stated time point: recipient sample about 28 days before transplant, after cytoreduction. Repertoires were generated with immunoSEQ multiplex PCR, while TCRdb's copy carries only in-frame clones and drops some. The sample consists of tens of thousands of clones, over 75% of them appearing once. The material was peripheral blood mononuclear cells, obtained before stem cell transplant. Every receptor here comes from a man aged 60 to 69 with biphenotypic leukemia. Some clones in this sample may be carry-over from other donors' samples.

The CDR3 reads CASSADGWGNIQYF. The CDR3 DNA reads TGTGCCAGCAGTGCGGACGGTTGGGGAAACATTCAGTACTTC. The V call is TRBV2, the J call TRBJ2-4; the D is unclear. V was trimmed by 4 bases and J by 6 bases, leaving 13 bases between them. Germline CDR1 is SNHLY and CDR2 is FYNNEI. The CDR3 is made up of 14 amino acids.

J is TRBJ2-3 and V is TRBV2, with TRBD2 matching 12 bases. Germline-derived CDR1 and CDR2 are SNHLY and FYNNEI. Trimming at V came to 7 bases and at J to 7 bases, leaving 6 bases not matched to a gene. CDR3 size: 14 residues. CDR3 region: CASTIGLAGNTQYF. The CDR3 DNA sequence: TGTGCCAGCACTATAGGACTAGCGGGAAATACGCAGTATTTT.

This clone was recorded a few times. The chain couples TRBV19 to TRBJ2-2; possible D gene TRBD1, 7 bases. Between the trimmed V and J ends, which lost 5 bases and 2 bases, there was a span of 12 bases. Looked up from germline, CDR1 is LNHDA and CDR2 is SQIVND (reference sequence). The CDR3 is 15 amino acids. For the CDR3, the DNA is TGTGCCAGTAGTCAGACAGGGACTAACACCGGGGAGCTGTTTTTT. Translated, it gives CASSQTGTNTGELFF.

The V call is TRBV6-5, the J call TRBJ1-2; D perhaps matches TRBD1 (6 bases). CDR1 and CDR2 from the germline V gene are MNHEY and SVGAGI. The CDR3 length is 15 residues. Trimming shortened V by 2 bases and J by 5 bases, and 15 bases separated the two germline ends. CDR3 DNA sequence: TGTGCCAGCAGTTACCGGGACACCGAAGGATATGGCTACACCTTC. It yields the protein CASSYRDTEGYGYTF.

This chain links TRBV28 with TRBJ2-7; possibly TRBD1 for D (6 bases). The CDR3 runs 15 residues. Germline V lookup: CDR1 MDHEN, CDR2 SYDVKM. V lost 6 bases, J lost 2 bases, and 17 bases lay in between. CDR3 protein: CASSPPRTVAYEQYF. CDR3 nucleotides: TGTGCCAGCAGCCCTCCGAGGACAGTTGCCTACGAGCAGTACTTC.

The chain joins TRBV5-6 to TRBJ2-1; the D gene is possibly TRBD2 (6 bases). Germline V gives CDR1 SGHDT, CDR2 YYEEEE. V lost 4 bases to trimming and J lost 0 bases, with 17 bases between them. There are 17 residues in the CDR3. Here the CDR3 DNA reads TGTGCCAGCAGCCAAAACTTGGCGGGACGCTCCTACAATGAGCAGTTCTTC. Amino acid sequence: CASSQNLAGRSYNEQFF.

The chain links TRBV6-5 to TRBJ1-1; unclear D gene. Germline loops: CDR1 MNHEY, CDR2 SVGAGI. There are 15 residues in the CDR3. V dropped 2 bases and J dropped 5 bases, with 15 bases sitting between them. The CDR3 loop is CASSYRGVQRTEAFF. CDR3 nucleotides: TGTGCCAGCAGTTACCGGGGAGTTCAGAGAACTGAAGCTTTCTTT.

Only a few counts were recorded for this clone. The chain is built from TRBV29-1 and TRBJ1-1; D ambiguous. This CDR3 region has 11 residues. Per germline, CDR1 SQVTM and CDR2 ANQGSEA. V lost 6 bases, J lost 6 bases, and 11 bases lay in between. The CDR3 region is CSVSGTAEAFF. CDR3 nucleotides: TGCAGCGTATCAGGAACGGCTGAAGCTTTCTTT.

The CDR3 here is CASSQDVTDTQYF. The DNA of the CDR3 is TGCGCCAGCAGCCAAGATGTCACAGATACGCAGTATTTT. V gene TRBV4-1 combines with J gene TRBJ2-3; D not resolved. Germline V CDR1 and CDR2: MGHRA, YSYEKL. V lost 0 bases and J 2 bases, leaving 3 bases between the germline ends. This CDR3 spans 13 amino acids.

Only a few counts were recorded for this clone. The chain combines TRBV5-4 with TRBJ2-7, with D perhaps TRBD2 (5 bases). Germline CDR1 SGHNT, CDR2 YYREEE (reference sequence). The CDR3 is made up of 15 amino acids. Trimming pared 0 bases from V and 1 base from J, leaving 11 bases between. The CDR3 here is CASSLGGDQSYEQYF. The CDR3 DNA follows: TGTGCCAGCAGCTTGGGGGGAGACCAATCCTACGAGCAGTACTTC. The variable domain in full, completed from reference TRBV5-4 and TRBJ2-7, reads ETGVTQSPTHLIKTRGQQVTLRCSSQSGHNTVSWYQQALGQGPQFIFQYYREEENGRGNFPPRFSGLQFPNYSSELNVNALELDDSALYLCASSLGGDQSYEQYFGPGTRLTVT.